This TCR beta chain was documented in a study of blood T cell repertoires in COVID-19. Sequenced by immunoSEQ multiplex PCR; TCRdb stores in-frame clones only, minus some. This table has some 240,000 clones, 84% appearing once. This clone has just a few counts. J was trimmed by 1 base and V by 4 bases; bases with no gene match: 2. CDR3 size: 15 residues. Germline CDR1 reads KGHDR; CDR2 reads SFDVKD. This rearrangement joins TRBV24-1 to TRBJ2-2; TRBD1 agrees at 7 bases. This TCR was sampled from a middle-aged woman who had recovered from COVID-19. Sequences were obtained from peripheral blood. CDR3 sequence reads: CATSDRTGNTGELFF. CDR3 in DNA: TGTGCCACCAGTGACAGGACAGGGAACACCGGGGAGCTGTTTTTT.